Below, one T cell receptor beta chain is given with its context. Patients with autoimmune history or systemic immunosuppression were excluded. The table came from immunoSEQ multiplex PCR; TCRdb's copy has only in-frame clones and leaves some out. Among around 31,000 clones, 75% to 95% were seen once, and the ten largest hold approximately 4.3%. This sample stems from a study of OX40 agonist ivuxolimab in advanced cancers. About the research overall: With ivuxolimab, an agonistic anti-OX40 (CD134) antibody, patients were treated. Partial response was recorded in three patients: one hepatocellular carcinoma and two cutaneous melanoma cases.

The CDR3 runs 15 residues. The V and J ends lost 2 bases and 0 bases, in that order; junction bases with no gene match: 2. CDR1 and CDR2 from the germline V gene are SGDLS and YYNGEE. The TCR was taken from an adult with an advanced solid tumor such as melanoma, head and neck, liver or kidney cancer. Sequencing was performed on CD4+ or CD8+ T cells sorted from blood, taken in a trial of the OX40 agonist ivuxolimab. V gene TRBV9 combines with J gene TRBJ2-1, with 7 positions matching TRBD2. In DNA form, the CDR3 reads TGTGCCAGCAGCGTGCGGGGGACCTCCTACAATGAGCAGTTCTTC. Residues: CASSVRGTSYNEQFF.